This T cell receptor beta chain was captured by sequencing in a study of blood T cell repertoires in COVID-19. On the study more broadly: PBMCs, B-cell-depleted T cells, or T cells provided the cDNA or gDNA that made up the material.

Two consecutive negative NP/OP PCR tests, clearance, or resolved symptoms defined Cohort 3 recovery. The CDR3 extends over 15 amino acids. CDR1 is MDHEN, CDR2 SYDVKM, per germline. V dropped 7 bases and J dropped 7 bases, with 19 bases sitting between them. Authors' data handling: Estimates of nucleated cell counts were drawn from the amplification of reference gene primers. The table came from immunoSEQ multiplex PCR; TCRdb's copy has only in-frame clones and leaves some out. V and J calls plus clone size are reproduced from that table; the DNA served to infer D and trimming. The repertoire holds about 500,000 clones, with around 87% as singletons.

What was sequenced was PBMCs or T cells enriched from blood (not recorded which). The chain uses TRBV28 and TRBJ1-4; a weak D match, TRBD1 (5 bases). This clonotype was obtained from a woman between 18 and 30 years old who had recovered from COVID-19. DNA for the CDR3: TGTGCCAGCAAGCCGCCCGGGACTGTGGTTGAAAAACTGTTTTTT. It yields the protein CASKPPGTVVEKLFF.